This TCR beta chain came from a study of regulatory T cells in long-lasting Graves disease. General study points: Whereas 966 public clonotypes were shared by new patients, persistent patients shared more, at a few thousand.

Libraries of TCR beta came from iRepertoire HTBI primers plus Arm-PCR of CDR3 regions. TCRdb used MiXCR to reprocess the multiplex PCR reads, holding one entry per CDR3 protein. The table shows 400,000 to 500,000 distinct CDR3 sequences, with 20% occurring only once. At least ten counts were recorded for this clonotype. Antigen specificity is unknown. The CDR3 sequence is 12 residues long. Trimming left V 6 bases short and J 4 bases short, with 10 bases between. Described time point: persistent/refractory GD, antithyroid drugs over 5 years with positive TRAb. PBMC RNA was the source of the TCR library.

The TCR originated in a female donor with Graves disease. This chain joins TRBV12-3 or TRBV12-4 and TRBJ2-7, with unresolved D. The sample here was peripheral blood mononuclear cells (PBMCs), taken when the disease was refractory, from a patient treated with antithyroid drugs. The CDR3 DNA reads as TGTGCCAGCAGGCGTAGTGTATACGAGCAGTACTTC. Translation gives CASRRSVYEQYF.